What follows are 19 T cell receptor beta chains derived from one specimen sequenced in a study of T cell repertoires in cytomegalovirus infection. Using its own MiXCR run on the reads, TCRdb lists one record per CDR3 protein. Of around 900,000 distinct CDR3 sequences in the sample, roughly 30% are singletons; the top ten hold more than 13%. These receptors have no known antigen. The sequencing used cultured CD8+ T cells from PBMCs, collected from culture after CMV antigen stimulation. The receptors shown here come from a human donor in good health (CMV status not recorded). Some clones in this sample may be carry-over from other donors' samples.

This clonotype was picked up a small number of times. This chain uses TRBV13 with TRBJ1-1, with TRBD1 identical over 9 bases. The CDR3 contains 16 residues. Germline V gene lookup returns CDR1 PRHDT and CDR2 FYEKMQ (reference sequence). The trim removed 4 bases at V and 1 base at J, leaving 7 bases unmatched. CDR3 nucleotides: TGTGCCAGCAGCTGGGGGGGACAGGGAGGGAACACTGAAGCTTTCTTT. Encoded protein: CASSWGGQGGNTEAFF. The variable domain in full, completed from reference TRBV13 and TRBJ1-1, reads AAGVIQSPRHLIKEKRETATLKCYPIPRHDTVYWYQQGPGQDPQFLISFYEKMQSDKGSIPDRFSAQQFSDYHSELNMSSLELGDSALYFCASSWGGQGGNTEAFFGQGTRLTVV.

As for this clonotype: Its ends do not fully match the called genes, so a read error is possible. The rearrangement links TRBV12-3 or TRBV12-4 to TRBJ2-5; no reliable D call. The CDR3 is 16 amino acids. CDR3 residues: CVSSLRFRLGQETQYF. CDR3 nucleotides: TGTGTCAGCAGTCTTAGGTTTAGGCTGGGACAAGAGACCCAGTACTTC.

The V gene is TRBV11-3, the J gene TRBJ2-2; D is possibly TRBD2 (6 bases). This CDR3 spans 14 amino acids. Germline assignment: CDR1 SGHNT and CDR2 YENEEA. Trimming stripped 5 bases from V and 4 bases from J, with 11 bases between. CDR3 bases: TGTGCCAGCAGCAGACGGGGAGGCACCGGGGAGCTGTTTTTT. Residues: CASSRRGGTGELFF.

V usage is TRBV9 and J usage is TRBJ2-4; the D gene is possibly TRBD1 (5 bases). The length of the CDR3 is 20 residues. V lost 0 bases and J 1 base, leaving 23 bases between the germline ends. The V gene's germline CDR1 is SGDLS and CDR2 YYNGEE. CDR3 DNA: TGTGCCAGCAGCGTAGGCCAACCAGGGATTTCAGGGTATGCCAAAAACATTCAGTACTTC. Its protein is CASSVGQPGISGYAKNIQYF. The full variable domain, in which reference TRBV9 and TRBJ2-4 provide the parts outside the CDR3, is DSGVTQTPKHLITATGQRVTLRCSPRSGDLSVYWYQQSLDQGLQFLIQYYNGEERAKGNILERFSAQQFPDLHSELNLSSLELGDSALYFCASSVGQPGISGYAKNIQYFGAGTRLSVL.

In its sample, this clonotype was seen a few times. V gene TRBV19 combines with J gene TRBJ2-7; no clear D gene. There are 16 residues in the CDR3. Germline V gives CDR1 LNHDA, CDR2 SQIVND (reference sequence). Trimming removed 3 bases from V and 1 base from J, with 16 bases in between. Here the CDR3 reads CASSMPIPGKSYEQYF. CDR3 bases: TGTGCCAGTAGTATGCCGATACCAGGTAAATCCTACGAGCAGTACTTC. Full variable domain (outside the CDR3, taken from reference TRBV19 and TRBJ2-7): DGGITQSPKYLFRKEGQNVTLSCEQNLNHDAMYWYRQDPGQGLRLIYYSQIVNDFQKGDIAEGYSVSREKKESFPLTVTSAQKNPTAFYLCASSMPIPGKSYEQYFGPGTRLTVT.

In this sample, this clonotype turned up a few times. Possible read error: a much larger clone is one base away. This chain links TRBV6-2 or TRBV6-3 with TRBJ2-7, with TRBD2 as a possible D gene (5 bases). The CDR3 is 14 residues long. Trimming took 10 bases from V and 4 from J, leaving 20 bases between them. Germline loops: CDR1 MNHEY, CDR2 SVGEGT. The CDR3 region has the DNA TGTGCCAACAGAACCCGAGGGTACCCATACGAGCAGTACGTC. Protein sequence: CANRTRGYPYEQYV.

This clonotype appeared a few times. This chain connects TRBV4-1 to TRBJ1-1; 10 bases line up with TRBD1. V was pared by 0 bases and J by 4 bases, with 2 bases of the junction left unmatched. The CDR3 totals 15 residues. Germline values: CDR1 MGHRA, CDR2 YSYEKL. The CDR3 spells CASSQDGQGGTEAFF. For the CDR3, the DNA is TGCGCCAGCAGCCAAGATGGACAGGGGGGCACTGAAGCTTTCTTT.

This clonotype was seen more than once but under ten times. The chain is built from TRBV27 and TRBJ2-1, with D tentatively TRBD1 (6 bases). V lost 2 bases, J lost 2 bases, and 13 bases lay in between. Germline V lookup: CDR1 MNHEY, CDR2 SMNVEV (reference sequence). The CDR3 is 16 amino acids. The CDR3 protein is CASSLGQGHTYNEQFF. The CDR3, as DNA: TGTGCCAGCAGTTTAGGGCAGGGGCACACCTACAATGAGCAGTTCTTC.

This clonotype was detected a few times. The V call is TRBV6-6, the J call TRBJ1-2; D might be TRBD1 (6 bases). Trimming left V 2 bases short and J 6 bases short, with 13 bases between. The CDR3 loop spans 14 amino acids. Germline CDR1 MNHNY, CDR2 SVGAGI (reference sequence). The CDR3 nucleotides read TGTGCCAGCAGTTACAGGGGGGAAGTGGATGGCTACACCTTC. Protein sequence: CASSYRGEVDGYTF.

The V gene is TRBV12-3 or TRBV12-4, the J gene TRBJ1-2; 7 bases fit TRBD1. J was trimmed by 6 bases and V by 5 bases; bases with no gene match: 3. This CDR3 spans 12 amino acids. The CDR3 DNA reads as TGTGCCAGCAGTACAGGGGCCCATGGCTACACCTTC. Encoded protein: CASSTGAHGYTF.

This clonotype appeared a single time. The V call is TRBV9, the J call TRBJ2-1; 8 bases are shared with TRBD1. With V trimmed by 0 bases and J by 6 bases, 8 bases remained unmatched. CDR1 is SGDLS, CDR2 YYNGEE, per germline. CDR3 size: 16 residues. The CDR3 region is CASSVAGRGLSNEQFF. Written as DNA, the CDR3 is TGTGCCAGCAGCGTAGCGGGCAGGGGGCTTTCCAATGAGCAGTTCTTC.

This clonotype was observed a handful of times. The J gene is TRBJ1-1, the V gene TRBV6-8; D might be TRBD1 (5 bases). This CDR3 has 13 residues. The germline gives CDR1 MNHGY, CDR2 SAAAGT. V dropped 0 bases and J dropped 6 bases, with 8 bases sitting between them. Here the CDR3 reads CASSYSGVAEAFF. The DNA for the CDR3 is TGTGCCAGCAGTTACTCAGGGGTGGCTGAAGCTTTCTTT.

Worth noting for this clonotype: The junction differs from germline at one of its ends, possibly a read error. CDR3 sequence reads: CTSSHSKEAGGNQPQHF. The CDR3 DNA sequence: TGCACCAGCAGCCACTCCAAAGAGGCGGGAGGGAATCAGCCCCAGCATTTT. This chain uses TRBV4-1 with TRBJ1-5; D not resolved. This CDR3 has 17 residues. CDR1 is MGHRA and CDR2 is YSYEKL in the germline V gene.

This clonotype was picked up a small number of times. V is TRBV4-1 and J is TRBJ1-4; D not resolved. V dropped 1 base and J dropped 5 bases, with 5 bases sitting between them. Germline-derived CDR1 and CDR2 are MGHRA and YSYEKL. The CDR3 runs 13 residues. This CDR3 reads CASSQVVNEKLFF. CDR3 DNA sequence: TGCGCCAGCAGCCAAGTCGTGAATGAAAAACTGTTTTTT.

The chain has TRBV19 and TRBJ1-2; unclear D gene. There are 13 residues in the CDR3. Germline V gene sequence: CDR1 LNHDA, CDR2 SQIVND (reference sequence). V lost 5 bases to trimming and J lost 3 bases, with 10 bases between them. In DNA, the CDR3 is TGTGCCAGTAGTTCCGACGGATACTATGGCTACACCTTC. Translation: CASSSDGYYGYTF. Filled out from reference TRBV19 and TRBJ1-2, the complete variable domain reads DGGITQSPKYLFRKEGQNVTLSCEQNLNHDAMYWYRQDPGQGLRLIYYSQIVNDFQKGDIAEGYSVSREKKESFPLTVTSAQKNPTAFYLCASSSDGYYGYTFGSGTRLTVV.

The chain recombines TRBV10-3 with TRBJ1-1; D call uncertain. This CDR3 region has 13 residues. Germline V CDR1 and CDR2: ENHRY, SYGVKD. V was pared by 3 bases and J by 5 bases, with 10 bases between. The CDR3 sequence: CAISEIWPTEAFF. CDR3 nucleotide sequence: TGTGCCATCAGTGAAATCTGGCCGACTGAAGCTTTCTTT.

This clonotype was counted ten times or more. As DNA, the CDR3 is TGTGCCAGCAGCCTGGACCGGAGGGGCGCCAGGAGCTCCTACGAGCAGTACTTC. Encoded protein: CASSLDRRGARSSYEQYF. The rearrangement links TRBV7-6 to TRBJ2-7, with D perhaps TRBD2 (6 bases). The CDR3 has 18 amino acids. The V end was cut by 5 bases, the J end by 0 bases, with 23 bases between. The germline gives CDR1 SGHVS, CDR2 FNYEAQ.

This clonotype was detected only a few times. The chain has TRBV6-2 or TRBV6-3 and TRBJ2-3; a possible D gene is TRBD1 (7 bases). The length of the CDR3 is 15 residues. Germline-derived CDR1 and CDR2 are MNHEY and SVGEGT. Trimming cost V 6 bases and J 2 bases, with 15 bases left between them. This chain's CDR3 is CASRQGTHLTDTQYF. The CDR3 region has the DNA TGTGCCAGCAGACAGGGGACTCATCTCACAGATACGCAGTATTTT.

A few counts support this clonotype. The CDR3 sequence is CASSYSNIPPGYV. CDR3 nucleotides: TGTGCCAGCAGTTACTCGAACATCCCGCCCGGGTACGTC. The chain has TRBV6-6 and TRBJ2-7; D gene ambiguous. Germline CDR1 reads MNHNY; CDR2 reads SVGAGI (reference sequence). This CDR3 has 13 residues. V was clipped by 0 bases and J by 12 bases, with 15 bases between them.